These T cell receptor beta chains were read from a single sample in a study of T cells in localized non-small cell lung cancer. The data were produced by immunoSEQ multiplex PCR, yet TCRdb's version contains in-frame clones alone and is incomplete. This table has around 41,000 clones, approximately 91% appearing once. Sample: peripheral blood, taken before any cancer treatment. Receptors were obtained from a female donor aged 60 or older with stage I squamous cell lung carcinoma. Both conserved end residues are part of each CDR3. D genes are given only for firm matches. Where a row states a size, it is once, few, many or the class of an expanded clone; other rows omit it.

v_call	clone_size	j_call	d_call	cdr3_nt	cdr3_aa
TRBV5-3	once	TRBJ2-3	.	TGTGCCAGAAGGCGCGCCGAAATAAAGACGGAGGGGATCACAGATACGCAGTATTTT	CARRRAEIKTEGITDTQYF
TRBV7-9	once	TRBJ2-7	TRBD1	TGTGCCAGCAGCTTCACACAGGGGTCCAGTTTCTCTGCCTCCTACGAGCAGTACTTC	CASSFTQGSSFSASYEQYF
TRBV6-5	once	TRBJ2-1	TRBD2	TGTGCCAGCAGCAGACTAGCGGACAATGAGCAGTTCTTC	CASSRLADNEQFF
TRBV7-3	.	TRBJ2-7	TRBD1	TGTGCCAGCAGCATAGGGTCCGGGACAGCCACCTACGAGCAGTACTTC	CASSIGSGTATYEQYF
TRBV2	.	TRBJ2-7	TRBD1	TGTGCCAGCAGTGAAGGGACAGGGGTTTTGTACGAGCAGTACTTC	CASSEGTGVLYEQYF
TRBV7-7	once	TRBJ1-5	.	TGTGCTAGCAGCCCTCCAGTATTTCAGCCCCAGCATTTT	CASSPPVFQPQHF
TRBV11-3	.	TRBJ2-5	TRBD2	TGTGCCAGCAGCCCCGTCCGACGGCGGGAGAGAGGGGAGACCCAGTACTTC	CASSPVRRRERGETQYF
TRBV10-3	.	TRBJ2-1	.	TGTGCCATCAGTGAGTCGTTAGGGAGGCAGTTCTTC	CAISESLGRQFF
TRBV5-1	.	TRBJ2-7	.	TGCGCCAGCAGCCCCGATTTGTACGAGCAGTACTTC	CASSPDLYEQYF
TRBV6-4	.	TRBJ2-7	TRBD2	TGTGCCAGCAGTGTGGAACTAGCGGGAGGGTACGAGCAGTACTTC	CASSVELAGGYEQYF
TRBV28	.	TRBJ1-3	.	TGTGCCAGCACCTCGGGCGCTAGAAACACCATATATTTT	CASTSGARNTIYF
TRBV5-1	.	TRBJ2-1	TRBD2	TGCGCCAGCAGCAAGGCTAGCGGGAGAGGCGATGAGCAGTTCTTC	CASSKASGRGDEQFF
TRBV5-1	.	TRBJ2-1	TRBD2	TGCGCCAGCAGCTTGGCCGGGACTAGCGTAAACAATGAGCAGTTCTTC	CASSLAGTSVNNEQFF
TRBV6-4	.	TRBJ2-3	.	TGTGCCAGCAGTGACTCGATGGCCAGCACAGATACGCAGTATTTT	CASSDSMASTDTQYF
TRBV7-2	few	TRBJ1-2	.	TGTGCCAGCAGCTTAGACACGGACTATGGCTACACCTTC	CASSLDTDYGYTF
TRBV15	.	TRBJ1-4	.	TGTGCCACCAGCAGAGCAAGGGAACTGTTTTTT	CATSRARELFF
TRBV27	once	TRBJ2-1	.	TGTGCCAGCAGTTTGACGGGCGGGCGCTCCTACAATGAGCAGTTCTTC	CASSLTGGRSYNEQFF
TRBV29-1	few	TRBJ2-7	.	TGCAGCGTTGACAGGGGCCACGAGCAGTACTTC	CSVDRGHEQYF
TRBV5-1	.	TRBJ2-1	TRBD1	TGCGCCAGCAGCAATGACAGGGTGTCCTACAATGAGCAGTTCTTC	CASSNDRVSYNEQFF
TRBV30	.	TRBJ1-5	.	TGTGCCTGGAACCGGGGCAGCAATCAGCCCCAGCATTTT	CAWNRGSNQPQHF
TRBV9	.	TRBJ2-1	.	TGTGCCAGCAGCCCGGACAGAAAACATGACAATGAGCAGTTCTTC	CASSPDRKHDNEQFF
TRBV6-5	.	TRBJ2-3	.	TGTGCCAGCAGCCGGGTTCTAGCGACAGATACGCAGTATTTT	CASSRVLATDTQYF
TRBV4-1	.	TRBJ2-1	.	TGCGCCAGCGGCGAAGAGGACCGGGGAAACTCCTACAATGAGCAGTTCTTC	CASGEEDRGNSYNEQFF
TRBV2	.	TRBJ2-1	TRBD2	TGTGCCAGCAGTGAGGTACTAGCGGGACCCCACAATGAGCAGTTCTTC	CASSEVLAGPHNEQFF
TRBV7-2	.	TRBJ2-1	.	TGTGCCAGCAGCTTAGTTTGGGGGATGGGGGACAATGAGCAGTTCTTC	CASSLVWGMGDNEQFF
TRBV7-2	once	TRBJ2-4	TRBD2	TGTGCCAGCAGCTTTCCGGGAGGAGACATTCAGTACTTC	CASSFPGGDIQYF
TRBV6-5	.	TRBJ2-7	.	TGTGCCAGCAGTTTGATGGACACAGCCTACGAGCAGTACTTC	CASSLMDTAYEQYF
TRBV19	.	TRBJ2-1	.	TGTGCCAGTAGTATCCGGCAGGGGGGTTCGCAGTTCTTC	CASSIRQGGSQFF
TRBV4-3	.	TRBJ2-7	.	TGCGCCAGCAGCCAAGGTCGACTAGTAGCATACGAGCAGTACTTC	CASSQGRLVAYEQYF
TRBV5-5	.	TRBJ2-1	TRBD2	TGTGCCAGCAGCTTGTCAGCGGGAGGGCCGCTCTACAATGAGCAGTTCTTC	CASSLSAGGPLYNEQFF